This T cell receptor (beta chain) was captured in a study of blood T cell repertoires in COVID-19. On the study more broadly: From the United States, Italy and Spain came samples of acute and convalescent COVID-19.

Method: immunoSEQ multiplex PCR; TCRdb's copy keeps in-frame clones and lacks some. The profile shows approximately 220,000 clones, just under 90% of them singletons. This study enrolled people aged about 18 to 95 from about two dozen US geographic areas. This TCR derives from a woman aged 25 to 45 with acute COVID-19. Source material: PBMCs or T cells enriched from blood (not recorded which).

The CDR3 region has the DNA TGTGCCAGCACCAGATACAATGAGCAGTTCTTC. This translates into CASTRYNEQFF. J is TRBJ2-1 and V is TRBV25-1; no clear D gene. Germline lookup yields CDR1 MGHDK and CDR2 SYGVNS. Trimming took off 7 bases at V and 4 bases at J, with 5 bases between the two ends. The CDR3 runs 11 residues.